This entry is about one T cell receptor (beta chain). Its cognate antigen has yet to be identified. The input lacks base qualities; no much larger clone sits a single base away. The data were taken from a study of blood T cell repertoires in COVID-19 (dated by TCRdb to the early 2020s). Notes on the research overall: The collaborator samples originated in the United States, Italy and Spain and spanned the acute and convalescent phases of COVID-19. The repertoires were released in a freely available public database intended as a resource for research on the immune response to SARS-CoV-2. The prospective study material was composed of cDNA or gDNA derived from T cells, B-cell-depleted T cells, or PBMCs. Where available, HLA class I and class II types were taken from metadata supplied by the sample provider and were not determined by assay-based typing. Samples came from the ongoing ImmuneRACE study (first 160 participants) plus 1,254 subjects from 6 global collaborators. The sample metadata nearly always contained a de-identified subject ID, COVID-19 status, age in years and sex. Subjects who had been exposed to COVID-19, were actively infected with it, or had recovered from it provided the deeply sampled blood TCRbeta repertoires that made up the dataset.

TCRbeta CDR3 regions were amplified from genomic DNA by means of the immunoSEQ Assay, a bias-controlled multiplex PCR. The original pipeline was this. Nucleated cell counts per sample were estimated from amplification of reference gene primers within the assay. To quantify the absolute abundance of each unique TCRbeta CDR3 rearrangement, sequence reads were collapsed and filtered. For each sample, productive Simpson clonality was calculated as the square root of Simpson's diversity index across productive rearrangements. TCRdb retrieved this table from immuneACCESS and kept in-frame rearrangements only. Not all clones are present; in checked studies, unresolved V genes account for under half, and no reason is known for the remainder. V and J calls and clone size are those listed in that table; D and trimming were worked out from the DNA. The table for this sample lists 350,000 to 450,000 clones; roughly nine tenths of them were counted only once. Around 1.1% of the sample lies in the top ten.

Participants in the prospective study were aged roughly 18 to 100 years, lived in 20 to 25 United States geographic areas, and enrolled through a virtual design. To assign participants to cohorts, the prospective study relied on clinical history that participants themselves reported in a screening survey and a study questionnaire. For ImmuneRACE Cohort 3, a participant was defined as recovered based on two consecutive negative NP/OP PCR tests, clearance by a healthcare professional, or resolution of symptoms. In the prospective study, whole blood, serum and a nasopharyngeal or oropharyngeal swab were collected from each participant by mobile phlebotomists. Over a 2-month period, participants in the prospective study had the option of providing additional blood draws and questionnaires. Blood samples from the prospective study were shipped frozen or at room temperature prior to DNA extraction. CDR1 and CDR2 (SGHVS, FQNEAQ) derive from the germline V gene. The CDR3, cysteine through phenylalanine, is 13 amino acids long. Only the CDR3 DNA stays, 39 bases, in frame from base 1. The junction carries 10 bases between V and J, which are trimmed by 0 bases and 8 bases respectively.

General findings and caveats noted by the study authors: The amount of clinical and demographic metadata varied by source and participant and was provided uncurated.

The sample consisted of PBMCs or T cells enriched from blood (not recorded which). The chain is made from TRBV7-8 and TRBJ1-2; the D gene cannot be resolved reliably. The source is a man aged 30 to 45 who had recovered from COVID-19. The bases are TGTGCCAGCAGCTTAGCTAGCGACCGGGGCTACACCTTC. Its translation is CASSLASDRGYTF.